This TCR beta chain was obtained from a study of PD-1 blockade in mismatch repair-deficient tumors. Trimming stripped 7 bases from V and 0 bases from J, with 15 bases between. There are 16 residues in the CDR3. Germline V gene data show CDR1 as SEHNR and CDR2 as FQNEAQ (reference sequence). Points from the study as a whole: Tumor-resident clones, often undetectable pretreatment in blood, expanded then contracted after pembrolizumab. Three of seven peptides expanded clones, giving 142 unique blood TCRs.

Details on this clone: Its specificity is unknown.

Documented time point: roughly 11-day in vitro stimulation with candidate neoantigen peptide 2. Several ELISpot-reactive neoantigen peptides each drove an approximately eleven-day in vitro stimulation. An identically run culture lacking peptide was the fold-change baseline. Here immunoSEQ multiplex PCR was the method, and the copy in TCRdb shows in-frame clones only, minus some. The data contain more than 9,500 clones, more than 75% of them singletons. This receptor was obtained from an adult with mismatch repair-deficient cancer. The V call is TRBV7-9, the J call TRBJ1-4, with a tentative D call TRBD1 (5 bases). This specimen consisted of cells cultured in vitro, obtained from a patient treated with pembrolizumab. For the CDR3, the DNA is TGTGCCAGCACTTTTCCCTCGACAGCAACTAATGAAAAACTGTTTTTT. The encoded protein is CASTFPSTATNEKLFF.